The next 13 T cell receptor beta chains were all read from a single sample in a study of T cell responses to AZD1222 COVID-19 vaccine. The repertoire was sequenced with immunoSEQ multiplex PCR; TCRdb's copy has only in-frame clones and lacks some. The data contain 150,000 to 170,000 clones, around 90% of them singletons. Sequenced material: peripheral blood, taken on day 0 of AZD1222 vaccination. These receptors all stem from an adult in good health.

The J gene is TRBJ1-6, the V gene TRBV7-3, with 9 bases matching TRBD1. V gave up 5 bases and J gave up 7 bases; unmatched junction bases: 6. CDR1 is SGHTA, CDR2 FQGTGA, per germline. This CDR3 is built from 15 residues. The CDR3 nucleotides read TGTGCCAGCAGCGCGGGACAGGGAGTAAATTCACCCCTCCACTTT. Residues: CASSAGQGVNSPLHF. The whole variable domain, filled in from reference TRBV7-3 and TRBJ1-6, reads GAGVSQTPSNKVTEKGKYVELRCDPISGHTALYWYRQSLGQGPEFLIYFQGTGAADDSGLPNDRFFAVRPEGSVSTLKIQRTERGDSAVYLCASSAGQGVNSPLHFGNGTRLTVT.

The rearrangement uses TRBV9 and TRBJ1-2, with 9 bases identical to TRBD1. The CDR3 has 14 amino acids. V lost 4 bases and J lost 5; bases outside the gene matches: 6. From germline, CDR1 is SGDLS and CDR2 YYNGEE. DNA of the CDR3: TGTGCCAGCAGCCCCCAGGGACAGGGATATGGCTACACCTTC. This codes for CASSPQGQGYGYTF.

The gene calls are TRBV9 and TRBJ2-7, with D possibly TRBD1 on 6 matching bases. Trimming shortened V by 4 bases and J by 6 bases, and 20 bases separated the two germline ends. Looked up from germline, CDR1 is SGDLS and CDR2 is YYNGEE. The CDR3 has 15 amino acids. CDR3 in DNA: TGTGCCAGCAGCCAATCCGGGACACAACTCGGCGAGCAGTACTTC. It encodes CASSQSGTQLGEQYF. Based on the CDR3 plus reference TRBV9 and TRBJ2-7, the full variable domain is DSGVTQTPKHLITATGQRVTLRCSPRSGDLSVYWYQQSLDQGLQFLIQYYNGEERAKGNILERFSAQQFPDLHSELNLSSLELGDSALYFCASSQSGTQLGEQYFGPGTRLTVT.

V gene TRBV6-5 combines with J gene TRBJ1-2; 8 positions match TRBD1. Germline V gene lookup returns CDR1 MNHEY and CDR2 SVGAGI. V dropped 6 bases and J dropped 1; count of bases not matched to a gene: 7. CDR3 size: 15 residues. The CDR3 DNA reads TGTGCCAGCAGAGGACAGGGCCCTATTAACTATGGCTACACCTTC. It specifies CASRGQGPINYGYTF.

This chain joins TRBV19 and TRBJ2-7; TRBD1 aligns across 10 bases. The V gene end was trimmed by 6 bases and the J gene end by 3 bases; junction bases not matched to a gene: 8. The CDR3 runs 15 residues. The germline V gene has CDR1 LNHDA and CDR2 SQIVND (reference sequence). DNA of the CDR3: TGTGCCAGTAGCTATCCCCGGGACAGGGGCTACGAGCAGTACTTC. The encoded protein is CASSYPRDRGYEQYF.

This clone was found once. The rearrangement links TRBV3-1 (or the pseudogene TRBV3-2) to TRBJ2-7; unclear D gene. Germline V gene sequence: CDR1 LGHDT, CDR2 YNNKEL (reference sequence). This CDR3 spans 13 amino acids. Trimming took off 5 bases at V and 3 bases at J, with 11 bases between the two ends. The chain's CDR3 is CASSSGPIYEQYF. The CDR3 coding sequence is TGTGCCAGCAGCTCCGGGCCGATCTACGAGCAGTACTTC.

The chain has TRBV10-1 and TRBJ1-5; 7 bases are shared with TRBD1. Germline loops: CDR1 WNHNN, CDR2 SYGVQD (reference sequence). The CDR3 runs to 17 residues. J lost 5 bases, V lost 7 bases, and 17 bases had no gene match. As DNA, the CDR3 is TGCGCCAGCAAAGGACGTACCCCTCCAGGGGGTGATCAGCCCCAGCATTTT. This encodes CASKGRTPPGGDQPQHF.

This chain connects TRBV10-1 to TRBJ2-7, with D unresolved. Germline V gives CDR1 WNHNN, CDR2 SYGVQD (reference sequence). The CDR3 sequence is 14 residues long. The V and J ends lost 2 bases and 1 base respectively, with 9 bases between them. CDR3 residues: CASSEPKKSYEQYF. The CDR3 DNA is TGCGCCAGCAGTGAGCCCAAGAAATCCTACGAGCAGTACTTC.

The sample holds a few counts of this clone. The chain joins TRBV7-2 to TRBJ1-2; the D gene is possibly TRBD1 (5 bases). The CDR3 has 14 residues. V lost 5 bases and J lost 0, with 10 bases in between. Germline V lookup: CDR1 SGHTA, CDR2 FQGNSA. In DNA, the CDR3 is TGTGCCAGCAGCGGGGGGACGGCTAACTATGGCTACACCTTC. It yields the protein CASSGGTANYGYTF.

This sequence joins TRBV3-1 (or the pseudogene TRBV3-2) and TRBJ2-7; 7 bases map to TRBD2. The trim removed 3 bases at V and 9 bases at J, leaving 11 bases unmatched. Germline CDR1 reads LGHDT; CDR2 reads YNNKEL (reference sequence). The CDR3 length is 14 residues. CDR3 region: CASSHRTSIFGQYF. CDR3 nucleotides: TGTGCCAGCAGCCACCGGACTAGTATCTTTGGGCAGTACTTC.

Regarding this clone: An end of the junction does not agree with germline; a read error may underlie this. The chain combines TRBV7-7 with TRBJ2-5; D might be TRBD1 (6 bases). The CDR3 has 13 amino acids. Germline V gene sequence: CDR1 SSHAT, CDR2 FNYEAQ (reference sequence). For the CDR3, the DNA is TGTGCTAGCAGCACAACAGGGTCAGAGACCCAGTACTTC. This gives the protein CASSTTGSETQYF. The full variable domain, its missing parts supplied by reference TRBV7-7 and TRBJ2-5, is GAGVSQSPRYKVTKRGQDVTLRCDPISSHATLYWYQQALGQGPEFLTYFNYEAQPDKSGLPSDRFSAERPEGSISTLTIQRTEQRDSAMYRCASSTTGSETQYFGPGTRLLVL.

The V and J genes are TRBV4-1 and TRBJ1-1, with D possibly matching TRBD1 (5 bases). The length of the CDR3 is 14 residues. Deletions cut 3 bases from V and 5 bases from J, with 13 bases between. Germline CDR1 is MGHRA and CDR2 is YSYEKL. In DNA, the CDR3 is TGCGCCAGCAGCCAGCAGGGAGGTTGGACTGAAGCTTTCTTT. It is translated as CASSQQGGWTEAFF.

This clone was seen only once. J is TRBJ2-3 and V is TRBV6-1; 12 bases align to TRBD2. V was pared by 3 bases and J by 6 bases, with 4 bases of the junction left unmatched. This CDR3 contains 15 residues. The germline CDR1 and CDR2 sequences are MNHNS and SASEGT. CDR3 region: CASSETSGGRDTQYF. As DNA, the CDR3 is TGTGCCAGCAGTGAGACTAGCGGGGGTCGGGATACGCAGTATTTT.